A single sample is the source of the 18 T cell receptor beta chains below, sequenced in a study of CD8+CD57+ T cells in acquired aplastic anemia listed by TCRdb under 2018. Instrument used: Illumina HiSeq 2000. Profiling of TCR beta VDJ combinations and CDR3 sequences used genomic DNA as the template. TCRdb passed the public sequencing reads through fastp at Q25 and MiXCR, retaining productive beta sequences. A single entry per CDR3 protein holds the most common genes and DNA from its merged rows. The sample yields 200,000 or so distinct CDR3 sequences; 55% to 70% were counted once. About 43% of the sample lies in the top ten. Input material: sorted CD4+, CD8+, or CD8+CD57+ T cells (not recorded which) from PBMCs. These receptors all come from a human donor with severe aplastic anemia or a healthy control (not recorded which).

V and J are TRBV20-1 and TRBJ2-5; TRBD2 might be the D (6 bases). The length of the CDR3 is 13 residues. With 0 bases removed from V and 9 bases from J, the gap between germline ends came to 14 bases. CDR1 is DFQATT, CDR2 SNEGSKA, per germline (reference sequence). Here the CDR3 DNA reads TGCAGTGCTAGAGATACTAGGGACTCGGCCCAGTACTTC. Translating it yields CSARDTRDSAQYF.

Here the CDR3 reads CASSGFEQGRQFF. The CDR3 DNA is TGTGCCAGCAGTGGCTTCGAACAGGGACGGCAGTTCTTC. The gene calls are TRBV2 and TRBJ2-1; D is perhaps TRBD1 (6 bases). This CDR3 is 13 amino acids long. Trimming took off 4 bases at V and 12 bases at J, with 16 bases between the two ends. Per germline, CDR1 SNHLY and CDR2 FYNNEI.

For this clonotype: Relative to the germline gene, one junction end is altered; a read error may explain this. The chain joins TRBV24-1 to TRBJ2-3; 7 nucleotides match TRBD2. This CDR3 is 14 amino acids long. Germline CDR1 and CDR2: KGHDR and SFDVKD. This chain's CDR3 is CAASERTSVATQYF. The CDR3 DNA sequence: TGTGCCGCCAGTGAGCGTACTAGCGTTGCTACGCAGTATTTT.

This chain connects TRBV7-8 to TRBJ2-3, with TRBD1 matching 8 bases. Trimming took 4 bases from V and 3 from J; bases not matched to a gene: 9. The CDR3 length is 16 residues. CDR1 is SGHVS, CDR2 FQNEAQ, per germline. CDR3 DNA: TGTGCCAGCAGCTCTGAACCGGGACAGGCTACAGATACGCAGTATTTT. It encodes CASSSEPGQATDTQYF.

This chain connects TRBV7-2 to TRBJ2-3; D is uncertain. Germline V CDR1 and CDR2: SGHTA, FQGNSA. The V end lost 2 bases, the J end lost 5 bases, and 8 bases lay between the germline ends. The CDR3 sequence is 13 residues long. Written as DNA, the CDR3 is TGTGCCAGCAGCTTAAGTCCAGGAGATACGCAGTATTTT. This encodes CASSLSPGDTQYF.

The rearrangement links TRBV20-1 to TRBJ2-1, with TRBD2 matching 10 bases. Germline CDR1 reads DFQATT; CDR2 reads SNEGSKA (reference sequence). The junction had 7 bases not matched to a gene; V was cut back by 6 bases and J by 8 bases. The CDR3 length is 13 residues. CDR3 bases: TGCAGTGCCCCGGGACTAGCGATCCATGAGCAGTTCTTC. The encoded protein is CSAPGLAIHEQFF.

J is TRBJ2-1 and V is TRBV12-3 or TRBV12-4, with TRBD1 identical over 8 bases. This CDR3 contains 14 residues. The trim removed 2 bases at V and 7 bases at J, leaving 4 bases unmatched. The CDR3 loop is CASSLYQGANEQFF. The CDR3, as DNA: TGTGCCAGCAGTTTATACCAGGGGGCGAATGAGCAGTTCTTC.

The genes are TRBV10-2 and TRBJ1-1; D remains unclear. Germline values: CDR1 WSHSY, CDR2 SAAADI. Trimming removed 2 bases from V and 7 bases from J, with 11 bases in between. CDR3 length: 13 amino acids. The CDR3 DNA reads as TGCGCCAGCAGTGAGGCCGGGGAGGGTGAAGCTTTCTTT. It specifies CASSEAGEGEAFF.

This clonotype was seen many times. The chain is built from TRBV6-5 and TRBJ2-1; 12 bases agree with TRBD2. This CDR3 contains 13 residues. Germline CDR1 MNHEY, CDR2 SVGAGI. The V segment lost 4 bases and the J segment 9 bases; nucleotides outside the gene matches: 1. In DNA, the CDR3 is TGTGCCAGCAGTTCGGGACTAGCGGGTGAGCAGTTCTTC. Translation gives CASSSGLAGEQFF.

The V call is TRBV5-1, the J call TRBJ2-3, with TRBD1 as a possible D gene (5 bases). Germline V gene sequence: CDR1 SGHRS, CDR2 YFSETQ. V was clipped by 1 base and J by 4 bases, with 10 bases between them. The CDR3 has 14 amino acids. The CDR3 DNA reads TGCGCCAGCAGCTTGCCCCAAGGGGCAGATACGCAGTATTTT. Its translation is CASSLPQGADTQYF.

This chain uses TRBV7-8 with TRBJ1-5; no clear D gene. V dropped 5 bases and J dropped 4 bases, with 18 bases sitting between them. Germline V gene lookup returns CDR1 SGHVS and CDR2 FQNEAQ. The CDR3 is 16 amino acids. The CDR3: CASSPSPPEINQPQHF. The CDR3 region has the DNA TGTGCCAGCAGCCCCTCTCCGCCAGAAATAAATCAGCCCCAGCATTTT.

The rearrangement joins TRBV10-3 to TRBJ2-7; the match to TRBD2 covers 10 bases. Germline CDR1 reads ENHRY; CDR2 reads SYGVKD. This CDR3 contains 15 residues. J gave up 7 bases and V 2 bases, and 8 bases lay outside the gene matches. CDR3 region: CAISERSSGSREQYF. In DNA form, the CDR3 reads TGTGCCATCAGTGAGCGATCTAGCGGGAGCAGGGAGCAGTACTTC.

This clonotype was detected only once. One end of the junction is discordant with germline, which a read error may explain. The chain uses TRBV7-2 and TRBJ2-2, with D possibly matching TRBD2 (5 bases). This CDR3 spans 13 amino acids. The germline V gene has CDR1 SGHTA and CDR2 FQGNSA. CDR3 amino acids: CASSLLRTGELFF. The DNA for the CDR3 is TGTGCCAGCAGTTTGTTGCGGACCGGGGAACTGTTTTTT. Full variable domain (missing parts from reference TRBV7-2 and TRBJ2-2): GAGVSQSPSNKVTEKGKDVELRCDPISGHTALYWYRQSLGQGLEFLIYFQGNSAPDKSGLPSDRFSAERTGGSVSTLTIQRTQQEDSAVYLCASSLLRTGELFFGEGSRLTVL.

The rearrangement joins TRBV20-1 to TRBJ2-6; no reliable D call. The germline gives CDR1 DFQATT, CDR2 SNEGSKA (reference sequence). The CDR3 contains 15 residues. V lost 2 bases and J 0 bases, leaving 8 bases between the germline ends. In DNA, the CDR3 is TGCAGTGCTAGAACCCCACTCTCTGGGGCCAACGTCCTGACTTTC. Its protein is CSARTPLSGANVLTF.

The chain is built from TRBV5-1 and TRBJ2-7, with D maybe TRBD1 (5 bases). Deletions cut 4 bases from V and 3 bases from J, with 11 bases between. Germline V gives CDR1 SGHRS, CDR2 YFSETQ. This CDR3 has 13 residues. The CDR3 nucleotides read TGCGCCAGCAGCCGTGACCAGGGCTACGAGCAGTACTTC. Encoded protein: CASSRDQGYEQYF.

This clonotype was seen once. The chain couples TRBV6-5 to TRBJ1-6; D is possibly TRBD1 (5 bases). This CDR3 is built from 10 residues. Trimming left V 8 bases short and J 9 bases short, with 5 bases between. Per the germline V gene, CDR1 is MNHEY and CDR2 is SVGAGI. CDR3 loop: CASGGSPLHF. The CDR3 bases are TGTGCCAGCGGGGGTTCACCCCTCCACTTT.

This clonotype was observed a few times. The V gene is TRBV10-3, the J gene TRBJ1-2, with a possible D match to TRBD1 (5 bases). Germline-derived CDR1 and CDR2 are ENHRY and SYGVKD. Trimming removed 4 bases at V and 6 bases at J, with 9 bases between. The CDR3 contains 12 residues. The CDR3 loop is CAISGQKDGYTF. The CDR3 DNA is TGTGCCATCAGTGGACAGAAAGATGGCTACACCTTC.

V is TRBV7-9 and J is TRBJ2-1, with TRBD1 matching 9 bases. Trimming at V came to 5 bases and at J to 8 bases, leaving 7 bases not matched to a gene. Germline V gene sequence: CDR1 SEHNR, CDR2 FQNEAQ (reference sequence). This CDR3 contains 14 residues. In DNA, the CDR3 is TGTGCCAGCAGCCACCCGGGACAGGGCCATGAGCAGTTCTTC. Translation: CASSHPGQGHEQFF.